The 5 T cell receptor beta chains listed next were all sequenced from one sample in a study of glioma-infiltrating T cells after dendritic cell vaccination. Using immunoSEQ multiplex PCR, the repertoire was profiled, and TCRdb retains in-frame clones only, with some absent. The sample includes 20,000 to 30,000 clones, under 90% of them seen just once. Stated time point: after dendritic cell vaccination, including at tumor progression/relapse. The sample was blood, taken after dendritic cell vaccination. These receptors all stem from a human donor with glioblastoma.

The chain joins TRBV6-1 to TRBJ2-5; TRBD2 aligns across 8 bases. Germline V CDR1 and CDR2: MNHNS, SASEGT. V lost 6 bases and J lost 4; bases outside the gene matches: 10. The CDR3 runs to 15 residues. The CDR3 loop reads CASRAGTAGGETQYF. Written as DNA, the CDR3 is TGTGCCAGCAGAGCCGGGACGGCGGGGGGAGAGACCCAGTACTTC.

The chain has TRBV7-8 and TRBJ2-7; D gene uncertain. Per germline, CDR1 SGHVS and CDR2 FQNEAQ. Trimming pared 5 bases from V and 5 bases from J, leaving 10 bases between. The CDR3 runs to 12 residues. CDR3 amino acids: CASSVSSNEQYF. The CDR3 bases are TGTGCCAGCAGCGTTAGTAGCAACGAGCAGTACTTC.

The CDR3 here is CAWSLSNRGRHEQYF. In nucleotides, the CDR3 is TGTGCCTGGTCGTTATCCAACAGGGGGAGGCACGAGCAGTACTTC. The chain employs TRBV30 and TRBJ2-5; 8 positions agree with TRBD1. Matching the DNA end better, TRBJ2-7 makes the J call doubtful. Germline CDR1 and CDR2: GTSNPN and SVGIG (reference sequence). The CDR3 runs to 15 residues.

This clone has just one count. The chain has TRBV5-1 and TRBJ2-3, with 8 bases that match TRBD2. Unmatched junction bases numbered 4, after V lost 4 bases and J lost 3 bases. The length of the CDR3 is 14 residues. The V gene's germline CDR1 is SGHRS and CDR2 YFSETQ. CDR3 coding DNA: TGCGCCAGCAGCCCGGGACTAGAGACAGATACGCAGTATTTT. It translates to CASSPGLETDTQYF.

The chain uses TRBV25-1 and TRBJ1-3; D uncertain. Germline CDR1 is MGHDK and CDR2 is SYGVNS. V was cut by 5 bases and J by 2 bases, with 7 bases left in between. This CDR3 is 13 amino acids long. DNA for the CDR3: TGTGCCAGCAGTACACCCCCTGGAAACACCATATATTTT. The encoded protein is CASSTPPGNTIYF. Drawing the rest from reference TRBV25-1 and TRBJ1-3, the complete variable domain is EADIYQTPRYLVIGTGKKITLECSQTMGHDKMYWYQQDPGMELHLIHYSYGVNSTEKGDLSSESTVSRIRTEHFPLTLESARPSHTSQYLCASSTPPGNTIYFGEGSWLTVV.